The 24 T cell receptor beta chains below were found in one sample sequenced in a study of CXCR3-negative and CXCR3-positive naive CD8 T cells. UMI-tagged TRB cDNA libraries were built via 5' RACE. TCRdb reprocessed the 5' RACE reads, keeping one entry per CDR3 protein, no DNA. The listing contains roughly 86,000 distinct CDR3 sequences. Sequenced input: naive CXCR3- CD8+ T cells from blood. Subset defined: CD45RO-CCR7+CD27+CD95- naive CD8+ T cells lacking CXCR3 (TNR3-). Receptors were obtained from a human donor in good health. Some clones in this sample may be carry-over from other donors' samples.

The V gene is TRBV29-1, the J gene TRBJ2-7; TCRdb's D call of TRBD1 is untestable without DNA. The V gene's germline CDR1 is SQVTM and CDR2 ANQGSEA. This CDR3 has 12 amino acids. The CDR3: CSVDTGDYEQYF.

This chain uses TRBV29-1 with TRBJ2-5; with no DNA, the TCRdb D assignment of TRBD1 cannot be verified. The CDR3 loop spans 13 amino acids. Germline-derived CDR1 and CDR2 are SQVTM and ANQGSEA. The CDR3 sequence: CSVEEGGMETQYF.

The chain couples TRBV28 to TRBJ2-3; TCRdb outputs TRBD1, but without DNA this stays unchecked. The germline gives CDR1 MDHEN, CDR2 SYDVKM. CDR3 length equals 18 residues. The CDR3 region is CASSYLSGTRGRTDTQYF.

V is TRBV19 and J is TRBJ1-1. Germline CDR1 reads LNHDA; CDR2 reads SQIVND (reference sequence). The CDR3 extends over 13 amino acids. CDR3 region: CASSIGGNTEAFF. Using reference TRBV19 and TRBJ1-1 for the parts outside the CDR3, the full variable domain is DGGITQSPKYLFRKEGQNVTLSCEQNLNHDAMYWYRQDPGQGLRLIYYSQIVNDFQKGDIAEGYSVSREKKESFPLTVTSAQKNPTAFYLCASSIGGNTEAFFGQGTRLTVV.

V and J are TRBV9 and TRBJ2-1; TCRdb selects TRBD2, and the lack of DNA leaves this call unchecked. The CDR3 totals 14 residues. Germline CDR1 SGDLS, CDR2 YYNGEE. CDR3: CASSRSGGYNEQFF.

The rearrangement joins TRBV11-3 to TRBJ1-1; TCRdb indicates TRBD1, and absent DNA this call remains unverified. The germline CDR1 and CDR2 sequences are SGHNT and YENEEA. The CDR3 is 14 residues long. CDR3: CASSLSSGTEEAFF.

The chain employs TRBV13 and TRBJ1-2; TCRdb outputs TRBD1, but without DNA this stays unchecked. Germline loops: CDR1 PRHDT, CDR2 FYEKMQ (reference sequence). The CDR3 is made up of 16 amino acids. CDR3 amino acids: CASSPPGTGGFYGYTF.

V is TRBV12-3 or TRBV12-4 and J is TRBJ2-7; TCRdb outputs TRBD1, but without DNA this stays unchecked. The CDR3 runs 14 residues. This CDR3 is CASRSGTDTYEQYF.

The rearrangement uses TRBV29-1 and TRBJ2-5; the TCRdb call, TRBD2, lacks DNA for checking. CDR1 is SQVTM, CDR2 ANQGSEA, per germline. The CDR3 covers 14 residues. Here the CDR3 reads CSVELAGSQETQYF.

V gene TRBV5-6 combines with J gene TRBJ2-1; TCRdb's D call of TRBD2 is untestable without DNA. Germline assignment: CDR1 SGHDT and CDR2 YYEEEE. CDR3 length equals 14 residues. The CDR3 here is CASSLGAGRNEQFF.

The chain couples TRBV29-1 to TRBJ1-1. CDR1 is SQVTM and CDR2 is ANQGSEA in the germline V gene. This CDR3 contains 13 residues. This CDR3 is CSVAEGRESEAFF.

The rearrangement links TRBV4-2 to TRBJ1-5; the D call from TCRdb, TRBD1, cannot be confirmed without DNA. The CDR3 runs 16 residues. CDR1 is LGHNA and CDR2 is YNFKEQ in the germline V gene. This chain's CDR3 is CASSQSTGSRNQPQHF.

The CDR3 protein is CASSLTGFSEAFF. The V and J genes are TRBV5-1 and TRBJ1-1; TCRdb's D call, TRBD1, is unchecked because there is no DNA. There are 13 residues in the CDR3. The V gene's germline CDR1 is SGHRS and CDR2 YFSETQ.

J is TRBJ1-1 and V is TRBV7-6. The CDR3 sequence is 12 residues long. Germline CDR1 SGHVS, CDR2 FNYEAQ. The CDR3 sequence: CASSQLHTEAFF.

CDR3 sequence reads: CASSYLAGANTGELFF. The J gene is TRBJ2-2, the V gene TRBV14; TCRdb names TRBD2, which stays unverified in the absence of DNA. The CDR3 covers 16 residues. Germline V lookup: CDR1 SGHDN, CDR2 FVKESK.

This chain links TRBV19 with TRBJ2-1; lacking DNA, the TRBD1 call made by TCRdb goes unchecked. The CDR3 is 14 amino acids. Germline V lookup: CDR1 LNHDA, CDR2 SQIVND (reference sequence). The chain's CDR3 is CATLRDSSYNEQFF.

The gene calls are TRBV2 and TRBJ2-7; TCRdb names TRBD1, which stays unverified in the absence of DNA. The CDR3 covers 15 residues. Germline loops: CDR1 SNHLY, CDR2 FYNNEI. CDR3 residues: CASSEGAADSYEQYF. Full variable domain (rest looked up from reference TRBV2 and TRBJ2-7): EPEVTQTPSHQVTQMGQEVILRCVPISNHLYFYWYRQILGQKVEFLVSFYNNEISEKSEIFDDQFSVERPDGSNFTLKIRSTKLEDSAMYFCASSEGAADSYEQYFGPGTRLTVT.

The rearrangement links TRBV6-5 to TRBJ2-5; the D gene TCRdb calls, TRBD2, cannot be checked with no DNA. The CDR3 totals 16 residues. From germline, CDR1 is MNHEY and CDR2 SVGAGI. The CDR3 is CASSATGPGLGETQYF.

This chain links TRBV12-3 or TRBV12-4 with TRBJ2-1; TCRdb's D gene call, TRBD2, goes unchecked for lack of DNA. The CDR3 extends over 16 amino acids. The CDR3 loop reads CASASSGPFSYNEQFF.

The chain combines TRBV11-2 with TRBJ2-7; lacking DNA, the TRBD2 call made by TCRdb goes unchecked. Germline V CDR1 and CDR2: SGHAT, FQNNGV. CDR3 length: 14 amino acids. The CDR3 region is CASRRDSNSYEQYF.

The chain joins TRBV7-2 to TRBJ2-1; TCRdb returns TRBD1, unconfirmable since there is no DNA. This CDR3 contains 15 residues. Germline CDR1 SGHTA, CDR2 FQGNSA. The CDR3 loop reads CASSSSGGPYNEQFF.

The J gene is TRBJ1-2, the V gene TRBV25-1; TCRdb selects TRBD1, and the lack of DNA leaves this call unchecked. Germline values: CDR1 MGHDK, CDR2 SYGVNS. The CDR3 covers 16 residues. The CDR3 is CASSSSGHLINYGYTF.

The rearrangement uses TRBV28 and TRBJ2-7; TCRdb indicates TRBD1, and absent DNA this call remains unverified. This CDR3 spans 16 amino acids. Germline loops: CDR1 MDHEN, CDR2 SYDVKM. The chain's CDR3 is CASSLSGTADFYEQYF.

J is TRBJ2-3 and V is TRBV7-2; TCRdb reports TRBD2, a call that lacks DNA to check it against. Germline V gene data show CDR1 as SGHTA and CDR2 as FQGNSA. The CDR3 has 15 residues. CDR3 in amino acids: CASSTRLAGTDTQYF.